The 9 T cell receptor beta chains listed next were all sequenced from one sample in a study of tumor-infiltrating lymphocytes in localized non-small cell lung cancer. The protocol was immunoSEQ multiplex PCR, while the TCRdb copy is restricted to in-frame clones and leaves out a portion. The sample has approximately 15,000 clones; about 77% are singletons. The specimen sequenced was lung tumor tissue. These receptors all come from a human donor with non-small cell lung cancer.

The table lists this clone with a few counts. The chain recombines TRBV7-2 with TRBJ2-7; no clear D. The CDR3 spans 14 residues. Trimming removed 1 base from V and 4 bases from J, with 11 bases in between. Germline values: CDR1 SGHTA, CDR2 FQGNSA. CDR3 DNA sequence: TGTGCCAGCAGCTTAGGACCCCTCCCATACGAGCAGTACTTC. Translated: CASSLGPLPYEQYF.

The chain combines TRBV27 with TRBJ2-2, with D perhaps TRBD1 (6 bases). Trimming shortened V by 6 bases and J by 0 bases, and 14 bases separated the two germline ends. The CDR3 sequence is 16 residues long. Germline-derived CDR1 and CDR2 are MNHEY and SMNVEV (reference sequence). The CDR3 spells CASRPPGQPNTGELFF. In DNA, the CDR3 is TGTGCCAGCAGACCTCCGGGACAACCGAACACCGGGGAGCTGTTTTTT.

The gene calls are TRBV29-1 and TRBJ1-1; D possibly corresponds to TRBD1 (5 bases). V was trimmed by 0 bases and J by 4 bases, leaving 15 bases between them. The CDR3 is 15 amino acids. Germline CDR1 and CDR2: SQVTM and ANQGSEA. CDR3 DNA sequence: TGCAGCGTTGAAGATCAGGGAGTAACGAGCACTGAAGCTTTCTTT. Amino acids: CSVEDQGVTSTEAFF.

The CDR3 DNA follows: TGTGCCAGCAGCGCGACAGGGAATAGCAATCAGCCCCAGCATTTT. It codes for CASSATGNSNQPQHF. This chain connects TRBV6-5 to TRBJ1-5; 7 nucleotides line up with TRBD1. Per germline, CDR1 MNHEY and CDR2 SVGAGI. Trimming at V came to 6 bases and at J to 0 bases, leaving 5 bases not matched to a gene. The CDR3 runs 15 residues.

V gene TRBV6-6 combines with J gene TRBJ1-3; D unclear. V lost 8 bases and J lost 0, with 5 bases in between. Germline values: CDR1 MNHNY, CDR2 SVGAGI (reference sequence). The CDR3 totals 12 residues. The CDR3 sequence is CASQSSGNTIYF. The CDR3 DNA reads as TGTGCCAGCCAAAGCTCTGGAAACACCATATATTTT.

V gene TRBV7-2 combines with J gene TRBJ1-4; 9 bases match TRBD1. Trimming at V came to 4 bases and at J to 6 bases, leaving 6 bases not matched to a gene. The germline CDR1 and CDR2 sequences are SGHTA and FQGNSA. The CDR3 loop spans 15 amino acids. The CDR3 DNA follows: TGTGCCAGCAGCTCCCCGGACAGGGGAGATGAAAAACTGTTTTTT. Translation gives CASSSPDRGDEKLFF. Complete variable domain (other parts from reference TRBV7-2 and TRBJ1-4): GAGVSQSPSNKVTEKGKDVELRCDPISGHTALYWYRQSLGQGLEFLIYFQGNSAPDKSGLPSDRFSAERTGGSVSTLTIQRTQQEDSAVYLCASSSPDRGDEKLFFGSGTQLSVL.

The chain has TRBV9 and TRBJ2-3; 9 bases match TRBD2. The CDR3 length is 16 residues. Germline V gene data show CDR1 as SGDLS and CDR2 as YYNGEE. V shed 0 bases, J shed 1 base, and the junction held 3 bases outside the gene matches. The CDR3 loop reads CASSVVGGGGTDTQYF. The CDR3 DNA reads TGTGCCAGCAGCGTAGTGGGCGGGGGGGGCACAGATACGCAGTATTTT.

J is TRBJ1-2 and V is TRBV7-9, with D perhaps TRBD1 (6 bases). There are 15 residues in the CDR3. CDR1 SEHNR and CDR2 FQNEAQ come from the germline V gene (reference sequence). V lost 4 bases and J lost 3, with 15 bases in between. CDR3 sequence: CASSSGTRGDYGYTF. As DNA, the CDR3 is TGTGCCAGCAGCTCCGGGACGAGGGGGGACTATGGCTACACCTTC.

This clone was counted between two and nine times. The J gene is TRBJ2-2, the V gene TRBV27, with 11 bases that match TRBD2. Germline trimming cut 5 bases from V and 1 base from J; bases unmatched to any gene: 3. Looked up from germline, CDR1 is MNHEY and CDR2 is SMNVEV (reference sequence). This CDR3 is 16 amino acids long. Here the CDR3 reads CASSITSGRNTGELFF. The CDR3 DNA reads as TGTGCCAGCAGTATAACTAGCGGGAGGAACACCGGGGAGCTGTTTTTT.